Only one count was recorded for the clone carrying this T cell receptor (beta chain). Its antigen is still unknown. Method: immunoSEQ multiplex PCR; TCRdb's copy keeps in-frame clones and lacks some. The table includes 130,000 or so clones, 90% to 95% detected once. This sample is drawn from a study of T cell responses to AZD1222 COVID-19 vaccine. Study-level findings and limits: Donors were chiefly white British, with a greater number of females, and clonal diversity was perhaps underestimated.

Whether given at about 4 or about 12 weeks, second doses were pooled. CDR3 length: 16 residues. The germline CDR1 and CDR2 sequences are SGHTA and FQGNSA. V was pared by 2 bases and J by 6 bases, with 17 bases between. This chain uses TRBV7-2 with TRBJ2-4; D might be TRBD1 (5 bases). This receptor was taken from an adult who received the AZD1222 COVID-19 vaccine. The sequences come from peripheral blood, collected 28 days after the second AZD1222 dose. The CDR3 loop reads CASSLRLGQRGNIQYF. The CDR3 region has the DNA TGTGCCAGCAGCTTAAGATTAGGGCAAAGGGGAAACATTCAGTACTTC. Combining the CDR3 with reference TRBV7-2 and TRBJ2-4 gives the whole variable domain GAGVSQSPSNKVTEKGKDVELRCDPISGHTALYWYRQSLGQGLEFLIYFQGNSAPDKSGLPSDRFSAERTGGSVSTLTIQRTQQEDSAVYLCASSLRLGQRGNIQYFGAGTRLSVL.